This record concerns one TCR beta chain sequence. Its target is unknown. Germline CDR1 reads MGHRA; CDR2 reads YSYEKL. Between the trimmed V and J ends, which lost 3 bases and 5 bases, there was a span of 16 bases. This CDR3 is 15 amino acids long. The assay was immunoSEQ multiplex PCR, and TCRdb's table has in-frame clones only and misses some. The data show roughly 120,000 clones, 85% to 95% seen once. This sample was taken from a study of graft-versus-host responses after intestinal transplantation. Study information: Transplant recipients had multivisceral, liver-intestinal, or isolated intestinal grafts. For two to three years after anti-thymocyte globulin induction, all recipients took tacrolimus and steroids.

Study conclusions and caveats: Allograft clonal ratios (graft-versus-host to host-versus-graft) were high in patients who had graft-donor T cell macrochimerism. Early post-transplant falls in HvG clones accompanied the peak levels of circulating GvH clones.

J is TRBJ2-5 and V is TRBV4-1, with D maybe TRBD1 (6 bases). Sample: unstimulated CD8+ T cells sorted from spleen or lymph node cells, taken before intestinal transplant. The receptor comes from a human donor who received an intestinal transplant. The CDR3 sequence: CASSHPQGSGETQYF. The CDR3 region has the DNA TGCGCCAGCAGCCACCCACAGGGTTCAGGGGAGACCCAGTACTTC.